One sample yielded the 22 T cell receptor beta chains listed below, sequenced in a study of CD4 T cells in relation to SARS-CoV-2 and coronaviruses. Sequencing was performed with immunoSEQ multiplex PCR; in TCRdb, only in-frame clones are kept and a portion is missing. The sample has about 37,000 clones, 82% seen once. Their antigens remain unidentified. Sequenced: naive CD4+ T cells from PBMCs, cultured in vitro. The sample's subset: naive CD4+ T cells isolated by negative enrichment. These receptor sequences come from an adult with COVID-19.

A single count supports this clone. The gene calls are TRBV30 and TRBJ1-3; a weak D match, TRBD1 (6 bases). The CDR3 covers 13 residues. V lost 5 bases, J lost 2 bases, and 10 bases lay in between. Germline V lookup: CDR1 GTSNPN, CDR2 SVGIG (reference sequence). The CDR3 DNA sequence: TGTGCCTGGGGTTGGACAGCTGGAAACACCATATATTTT. Encoded protein: CAWGWTAGNTIYF.

The rearrangement joins TRBV21-1 to TRBJ2-1; TRBD2 is the table's D call and was not checked against the DNA. TRBV21-1 is classified as a pseudogene. There are 16 residues in the CDR3. In DNA, the CDR3 is TGTGCCAGCAGCGGCTTCTCGGGTTTTATTGGGAATGAGCAGTTCTTC. Translation gives CASSGFSGFIGNEQFF.

V gene TRBV3-1 (or the pseudogene TRBV3-2) combines with J gene TRBJ1-5; no reliable D call. This CDR3 has 14 residues. V was clipped by 1 base and J by 1 base, with 5 bases between them. Germline V gives CDR1 LGHDT, CDR2 YNNKEL (reference sequence). CDR3 sequence (DNA): TGTGCCAGCAGCCAAGTTCAGAGCAATCAGCCCCAGCATTTT. Encoded protein: CASSQVQSNQPQHF.

This clone was detected once. This rearrangement joins TRBV18 to TRBJ1-6, with 9 bases lining up with TRBD1. The CDR3 runs 22 residues. Germline assignment: CDR1 KGHSH and CDR2 LQKENI. J lost 0 bases, V lost 5 bases, and 20 bases had no gene match. CDR3 loop: CASSSLFVGQGPSSSYNSPLHF. The DNA of the CDR3 is TGTGCCAGCTCATCACTATTCGTGGGACAGGGCCCATCCAGCTCCTATAATTCACCCCTCCACTTT. Together with reference TRBV18 and TRBJ1-6, the CDR3 gives the full variable domain: NAGVMQNPRHLVRRRGQEARLRCSPMKGHSHVYWYRQLPEEGLKFMVYLQKENIIDESGMPKERFSAEFPKEGPSILRIQQVVRGDSAAYFCASSSLFVGQGPSSSYNSPLHFGNGTRLTVT.

The table lists this clone with a few counts. The gene calls are TRBV28 and TRBJ1-6; 7 bases align to TRBD1. The V gene end was trimmed by 6 bases and the J gene end by 6 bases; junction bases not matched to a gene: 2. The length of the CDR3 is 13 residues. Germline CDR1 is MDHEN and CDR2 is SYDVKM. CDR3 loop: CASRQGTNSPLHF. CDR3 nucleotide sequence: TGTGCCAGCAGACAGGGGACTAATTCACCCCTCCACTTT. The entire variable domain, with the rest obtained from reference TRBV28 and TRBJ1-6, is as follows: DVKVTQSSRYLVKRTGEKVFLECVQDMDHENMFWYRQDPGLGLRLIYFSYDVKMKEKGDIPEGYSVSREKKERFSLILESASTNQTSMYLCASRQGTNSPLHFGNGTRLTVT.

This chain joins TRBV29-1 and TRBJ2-1; D is perhaps TRBD1 (5 bases). The germline V and J ends were trimmed by 3 bases and 0 bases, with 18 bases remaining between them. The CDR3 is 17 amino acids. Looked up from germline, CDR1 is SQVTM and CDR2 is ANQGSEA. CDR3 coding DNA: TGCAGCGTTGAGGGTCAGGGCGGAATTAGCTCCTACAATGAGCAGTTCTTC. This translates into CSVEGQGGISSYNEQFF.

The chain recombines TRBV21-1 with TRBJ2-7. TRBV21-1 is labeled a pseudogene. The CDR3 is 14 amino acids. The DNA of the CDR3 is TGTCGGGCGGGGTCAGGGGTCCATTTTTACGAGCAGTACTTC. Its translation is CRAGSGVHFYEQYF.

The chain links TRBV7-9 to TRBJ2-1; TRBD1 matches 10 bases. The CDR3 runs 16 residues. Losses at the gene ends were 5 bases for V and 10 bases for J; bases not matched to a gene: 14. From germline, CDR1 is SEHNR and CDR2 FQNEAQ (reference sequence). CDR3 in amino acids: CASSPTGQGKLGEQFF. The CDR3 DNA follows: TGTGCCAGCAGCCCCACGGGACAGGGGAAGCTGGGAGAGCAGTTCTTC.

The chain is built from TRBV27 and TRBJ2-5, with D possibly TRBD2 on 6 matching bases. V was clipped by 5 bases and J by 4 bases, with 17 bases between them. The CDR3 contains 15 residues. The germline V gene has CDR1 MNHEY and CDR2 SMNVEV (reference sequence). This CDR3 is CASSGGTWGVETQYF. In DNA form, the CDR3 reads TGTGCCAGCAGTGGAGGGACTTGGGGCGTAGAGACCCAGTACTTC.

The chain combines TRBV7-9 with TRBJ2-2; no clear D gene. V lost 4 bases and J 9 bases, leaving 12 bases between the germline ends. The CDR3 sequence is 13 residues long. Germline CDR1 SEHNR, CDR2 FQNEAQ (reference sequence). This CDR3 reads CASSYQALRELFF. Here the CDR3 DNA reads TGTGCCAGCAGCTACCAGGCCCTCAGGGAGCTGTTTTTT.

V gene TRBV11-2 combines with J gene TRBJ2-7, with a possible D match to TRBD1 (5 bases). The CDR3 totals 14 residues. Trimming pared 5 bases from V and 2 bases from J, leaving 13 bases between. In germline, CDR1 is SGHAT, CDR2 FQNNGV. The chain's CDR3 is CASSRVVGAYEQYF. CDR3 in DNA: TGTGCCAGCAGCCGTGTCGTAGGGGCCTACGAGCAGTACTTC.

V is TRBV19 and J is TRBJ1-1; D uncertain. The V gene's germline CDR1 is LNHDA and CDR2 SQIVND (reference sequence). V lost 1 base and J lost 0, with 9 bases in between. The CDR3 runs to 15 residues. The CDR3 coding sequence is TGTGCCAGTAGTATAGCCTTACGAGTGAACACTGAAGCTTTCTTT. This translates into CASSIALRVNTEAFF.

V and J are TRBV6-4 and TRBJ2-4, with 8 bases matching TRBD2. J lost 0 bases, V lost 8 bases, and 6 bases had no gene match. This CDR3 comprises 15 residues. Germline V gene sequence: CDR1 MRHNA, CDR2 SNTAGT. The CDR3: CASGTSGLAKNIQYF. For the CDR3, the DNA is TGTGCCAGCGGAACTAGCGGTCTAGCCAAAAACATTCAGTACTTC.

The J gene is TRBJ2-6, the V gene TRBV15; TRBD1 matches 7 bases. CDR1 and CDR2 (germline): LNHNV, YYDKDF (reference sequence). The V gene end was trimmed by 5 bases and the J gene end by 3 bases; junction bases not matched to a gene: 4. The CDR3 runs 15 residues. The CDR3 spells CATSRTGSGANVLTF. CDR3 nucleotides: TGTGCCACCAGCCGGACAGGCAGTGGGGCCAACGTCCTGACTTTC.

The chain is built from TRBV7-2 and TRBJ1-2, with TRBD1 matching 10 bases. CDR1 and CDR2 (germline): SGHTA, FQGNSA. V lost 4 bases and J lost 1; bases outside the gene matches: 3. The CDR3 consists of 15 residues. CDR3 region: CASSYRDRGNYGYTF. CDR3 DNA: TGTGCCAGCAGCTACCGGGACAGGGGTAACTATGGCTACACCTTC.

The chain couples TRBV10-3 to TRBJ2-3; 10 bases are a match to TRBD2. The CDR3 is 15 residues long. With V trimmed by 4 bases and J by 6 bases, 7 bases remained unmatched. Germline-derived CDR1 and CDR2 are ENHRY and SYGVKD. CDR3 sequence: CAISGPSGSSDTQYF. The CDR3 nucleotides are TGTGCCATCAGTGGTCCTAGCGGGAGTTCTGATACGCAGTATTTT.

The CDR3 here is CASSQETQYF. The DNA for the CDR3 is TGTGCCAGCAGCCAAGAGACCCAGTACTTC. The V gene is TRBV3-1 (or the pseudogene TRBV3-2), the J gene TRBJ2-5; D is undetermined. The CDR3 sequence is 10 residues long. Germline V lookup: CDR1 LGHDT, CDR2 YNNKEL (reference sequence). Trimming cost V 0 bases and J 7 bases, with 0 bases left between them.

This rearrangement joins TRBV7-2 to TRBJ1-6; possible D gene TRBD1, 5 bases. Germline CDR1 SGHTA, CDR2 FQGNSA. V shed 1 base and J shed 6 bases, with 10 bases lying between them. CDR3 length: 15 residues. The CDR3 DNA sequence: TGTGCCAGCAGCTTAGAGCCGGGGACTAATTCACCCCTCCACTTT. Translated, it gives CASSLEPGTNSPLHF.

The chain joins TRBV9 to TRBJ1-1, with D possibly matching TRBD1 (5 bases). Per the germline V gene, CDR1 is SGDLS and CDR2 is YYNGEE. This CDR3 spans 15 amino acids. V shed 4 bases and J shed 3 bases, with 16 bases lying between them. The CDR3 sequence: CASSPLGGGDTEAFF. CDR3 coding DNA: TGTGCCAGCAGCCCTCTGGGAGGAGGGGACACTGAAGCTTTCTTT.

This rearrangement joins TRBV29-1 to TRBJ2-7; 14 bases align to TRBD2. V lost 6 bases, J lost 5 bases, and 12 bases stayed unmatched. This CDR3 contains 16 residues. CDR1 is SQVTM, CDR2 ANQGSEA, per germline. CDR3 amino acids: CSVRGLAGVGRNEQYF. The CDR3 coding sequence is TGCAGCGTGCGGGGACTAGCGGGAGTGGGCCGGAACGAGCAGTACTTC.

The chain joins TRBV19 to TRBJ2-3; 9 bases agree with TRBD2. V shed 4 bases and J 7 bases; nucleotides not matched to a gene: 6. Germline V gene data show CDR1 as LNHDA and CDR2 as SQIVND (reference sequence). The CDR3 has 14 amino acids. CDR3 protein: CASSTGTSWNTQYF. DNA for the CDR3: TGTGCCAGTAGTACTGGGACTAGCTGGAATACGCAGTATTTT.

This chain joins TRBV7-2 and TRBJ2-3; 12 bases are shared with TRBD2. Losses at the gene ends were 1 base for V and 4 bases for J; bases not matched to a gene: 6. Per germline, CDR1 SGHTA and CDR2 FQGNSA. The CDR3 contains 17 residues. CDR3 sequence: CASSLDPLAGGSDTQYF. The CDR3 DNA reads as TGTGCCAGCAGCTTAGACCCACTAGCGGGGGGATCAGATACGCAGTATTTT.